One and the same sample provided the 22 T cell receptor beta chains below, sequenced in a study of cytomegalovirus exposure and HLA in healthy donors. 60 Vbeta and 13 Jbeta primers were used in PCR. TCRdb's table, derived via immunoSEQ multiplex PCR, lists solely in-frame clones and lacks some. Here the sample spans 140,000 to 150,000 clones, approximately 81% being singletons. The source material was PBMCs. The receptor source for this set is a boy aged 2 to 10 in good health and CMV-seronegative.

The V and J genes are TRBV11-3 and TRBJ1-1, with 7 bases aligning to TRBD1. The V segment lost 1 base and the J segment 11 bases; nucleotides outside the gene matches: 7. The CDR3 covers 13 residues. Per the germline V gene, CDR1 is SGHNT and CDR2 is YENEEA. The CDR3 here is CASSLGDRDEAFF. DNA of the CDR3: TGTGCCAGCAGCTTAGGAGACAGGGATGAGGCTTTCTTT. The entire variable domain, with the rest obtained from reference TRBV11-3 and TRBJ1-1, is as follows: EAGVVQSPRYKIIEKKQPVAFWCNPISGHNTLYWYLQNLGQGPELLIRYENEEAVDDSQLPKDRFSAERLKGVDSTLKIQPAELGDSAVYLCASSLGDRDEAFFGQGTRLTVV.

The V and J genes are TRBV7-2 and TRBJ1-2, with 8 bases matching TRBD1. The V gene's germline CDR1 is SGHTA and CDR2 FQGNSA. The CDR3 loop spans 13 amino acids. V shed 5 bases and J 8 bases; nucleotides not matched to a gene: 7. The CDR3, as DNA: TGTGCCAGCAGCCCGGACAGGGCGGAGGGCTACACCTTC. The encoded protein is CASSPDRAEGYTF.

The V and J genes are TRBV18 and TRBJ2-5, with 8 bases that match TRBD1. The trim removed 2 bases at V and 2 bases at J, leaving 19 bases unmatched. Germline CDR1 and CDR2: KGHSH and LQKENI. This CDR3 contains 20 residues. Here the CDR3 reads CASSPAVEKTGTGRQETQYF. CDR3 DNA sequence: TGTGCCAGCTCACCAGCTGTAGAAAAAACCGGGACAGGACGACAAGAGACCCAGTACTTC. Variable domain in full (rest from reference TRBV18 and TRBJ2-5): NAGVMQNPRHLVRRRGQEARLRCSPMKGHSHVYWYRQLPEEGLKFMVYLQKENIIDESGMPKERFSAEFPKEGPSILRIQQVVRGDSAAYFCASSPAVEKTGTGRQETQYFGPGTRLLVL.

The chain combines TRBV7-8 with TRBJ2-2, with 10 bases lining up with TRBD2. The CDR3 spans 16 residues. Losses at the gene ends were 5 bases for V and 5 bases for J; bases not matched to a gene: 8. Germline CDR1 SGHVS, CDR2 FQNEAQ. The CDR3 protein is CASSGTEAGGTGELFF. CDR3 nucleotides: TGTGCCAGCAGCGGCACGGAAGCGGGAGGGACCGGGGAGCTGTTTTTT.

The chain combines TRBV5-1 with TRBJ2-7; TRBD1 is a possible D gene (6 bases). V was shortened by 2 bases and J by 5 bases, with 32 bases between the two germline ends. CDR1 SGHRS and CDR2 YFSETQ come from the germline V gene. CDR3 size: 20 residues. CDR3 sequence: CASSFPTITTGPAGPHEQYF. CDR3 bases: TGCGCCAGCAGCTTCCCAACTATAACGACAGGTCCCGCGGGCCCTCACGAGCAGTACTTC. The variable domain in full, completed from reference TRBV5-1 and TRBJ2-7, reads KAGVTQTPRYLIKTRGQQVTLSCSPISGHRSVSWYQQTPGQGLQFLFEYFSETQRNKGNFPGRFSGRQFSNSRSEMNVSTLELGDSALYLCASSFPTITTGPAGPHEQYFGPGTRLTVT.

This chain links TRBV9 with TRBJ2-3, with TRBD2 identical over 9 bases. The CDR3 contains 17 residues. The germline CDR1 and CDR2 sequences are SGDLS and YYNGEE. V dropped 3 bases and J dropped 5; count of bases not matched to a gene: 13. The CDR3 DNA sequence: TGTGCCAGCAGCGCCCGACTAGCGGATCTCCTGGGAGATACGCAGTATTTT. It codes for CASSARLADLLGDTQYF.

A few counts support this clone. The gene calls are TRBV6-5 and TRBJ2-6, with 8 bases aligning to TRBD2. Unmatched junction bases numbered 3, after V lost 7 bases and J lost 10 bases. The CDR3 spans 12 residues. Germline-derived CDR1 and CDR2 are MNHEY and SVGAGI. This chain's CDR3 is CASTPGGNVLTF. As DNA, the CDR3 is TGTGCCAGCACCCCGGGGGGGAACGTCCTGACTTTC.

This clone was seen a few times. The rearrangement uses TRBV5-1 and TRBJ1-1, with TRBD1 matching 8 bases. Germline V gene lookup returns CDR1 SGHRS and CDR2 YFSETQ. Germline trimming cut 4 bases from V and 0 bases from J; bases unmatched to any gene: 5. This CDR3 has 15 amino acids. CDR3 amino acids: CASSPGTGMNTEAFF. CDR3 nucleotide sequence: TGCGCCAGCAGCCCAGGGACAGGTATGAACACTGAAGCTTTCTTT.

J is TRBJ2-7 and V is TRBV7-9, with D possibly being TRBD1 (5 bases). The V gene's germline CDR1 is SEHNR and CDR2 FQNEAQ (reference sequence). Trimming took 2 bases from V and 3 from J, leaving 8 bases between them. This CDR3 is built from 13 residues. The CDR3 region has the DNA TGTGCCAGCAGCTTACGGACAAGCTACGAGCAGTACTTC. Its translation: CASSLRTSYEQYF. Filled out from reference TRBV7-9 and TRBJ2-7, the complete variable domain reads DTGVSQNPRHKITKRGQNVTFRCDPISEHNRLYWYRQTLGQGPEFLTYFQNEAQLEKSRLLSDRFSAERPKGSFSTLEIQRTEQGDSAMYLCASSLRTSYEQYFGPGTRLTVT.

This chain uses TRBV2 with TRBJ2-2; 7 bases line up with TRBD2. The CDR3 totals 15 residues. The V segment lost 5 bases and the J segment 7 bases; nucleotides outside the gene matches: 10. Germline CDR1 is SNHLY and CDR2 is FYNNEI. CDR3 sequence (DNA): TGTGCCAGCAGTTCTCCTTTCGGGGGGAGCGGGGAGCTGTTTTTT. Amino acid sequence: CASSSPFGGSGELFF.

In its sample, this clone was seen a few times. This rearrangement joins TRBV11-2 to TRBJ1-1; D unclear. V dropped 5 bases and J dropped 1 base, with 26 bases sitting between them. This CDR3 spans 19 amino acids. Germline CDR1 reads SGHAT; CDR2 reads FQNNGV. CDR3 DNA sequence: TGTGCCAGCAGCCCGGGGAGGTTTGACAAGATTCTTCGGAACACTGAAGCTTTCTTT. This gives the protein CASSPGRFDKILRNTEAFF.

The rearrangement joins TRBV7-2 to TRBJ2-5; D is perhaps TRBD1 (6 bases). The last part of the DNA fits TRBJ2-7 better; the J call may be wrong. In germline, CDR1 is SGHTA, CDR2 FQGNSA. CDR3 length equals 17 residues. The CDR3 DNA is TGTGCCAGCAGGGGCGTGGAATCTGGGGGCCAGATCTACGAGCAGTACTTC. This gives the protein CASRGVESGGQIYEQYF.

This clone has a single count. V is TRBV27 and J is TRBJ2-7, with TRBD2 matching over 13 bases. The V and J ends lost 1 base and 3 bases, in that order; junction bases with no gene match: 6. The CDR3 is made up of 17 amino acids. Germline V lookup: CDR1 MNHEY, CDR2 SMNVEV (reference sequence). CDR3 DNA sequence: TGTGCCAGCAGTTTATTGAGAGGGACTAGCGGGAACTACGAGCAGTACTTC. This translates into CASSLLRGTSGNYEQYF.

The chain links TRBV28 to TRBJ2-1; TRBD2 matches at 13 bases. V dropped 5 bases and J dropped 7; count of bases not matched to a gene: 5. The CDR3 runs to 15 residues. The V gene's germline CDR1 is MDHEN and CDR2 SYDVKM. CDR3 loop: CASSRLAGGLNEQFF. The CDR3 DNA is TGTGCCAGCAGTAGACTAGCGGGAGGCTTAAATGAGCAGTTCTTC.

Here the CDR3 reads CASSVGTRITNEQFF. CDR3 DNA: TGTGCCAGCAGTGTAGGGACTAGAATTACAAATGAGCAGTTCTTC. The rearrangement links TRBV2 to TRBJ2-1; 8 nucleotides line up with TRBD2. CDR1 is SNHLY, CDR2 FYNNEI, per germline. This CDR3 comprises 15 residues. The J segment lost 7 bases and the V segment lost 4 bases, leaving 9 bases of the junction unmatched.

This clone appeared a few times. The V and J genes are TRBV10-3 and TRBJ1-1, with 7 nucleotides matching TRBD1. The J segment lost 8 bases and the V segment lost 6 bases, leaving 0 bases of the junction unmatched. The germline gives CDR1 ENHRY, CDR2 SYGVKD. CDR3 length equals 10 residues. DNA of the CDR3: TGTGCCATCAGGGACAGGGAAGCTTTCTTT. Amino acids: CAIRDREAFF.

This clone was seen only a few times. The V gene is TRBV5-5, the J gene TRBJ2-7; 11 positions match TRBD2. Germline CDR1 SGHKS, CDR2 YYEKEE (reference sequence). J gave up 7 bases and V 4 bases, and 19 bases lay outside the gene matches. The CDR3 length is 18 residues. The CDR3 reads CASSVTGTSGASVLEQYF. In DNA form, the CDR3 reads TGTGCCAGCAGCGTAACCGGGACTAGCGGCGCCTCGGTGTTGGAGCAGTACTTC.

The chain employs TRBV9 and TRBJ2-2; D remains unclear. The germline V gene encodes CDR1 SGDLS and CDR2 YYNGEE. Trimming left V 3 bases short and J 0 bases short, with 15 bases between. The CDR3 runs to 17 residues. CDR3 sequence (DNA): TGTGCCAGCAGCGCGAGTGTCCGTATCGCGAACACCGGGGAGCTGTTTTTT. Protein sequence: CASSASVRIANTGELFF.

V is TRBV6-1 and J is TRBJ1-6, with TRBD1 as a possible D gene (5 bases). The CDR3 has 19 residues. The V gene's germline CDR1 is MNHNS and CDR2 SASEGT. The ends were cut back, 1 base at V and 0 bases at J, with 16 bases in the middle. CDR3 sequence (DNA): TGTGCCAGCAGTGAAGTCGGGGGACTGGCGAGCTCCTATAATTCACCCCTCCACTTT. Translated, it gives CASSEVGGLASSYNSPLHF.

The gene calls are TRBV7-3 and TRBJ2-3; tentative D call: TRBD2 (5 bases). The V end lost 0 bases, the J end lost 2 bases, and 15 bases lay between the germline ends. Germline V gene sequence: CDR1 SGHTA, CDR2 FQGTGA. CDR3 length: 17 residues. CDR3 DNA sequence: TGTGCCAGCAGCTTAACGGTGGCGTGGGAGAACACAGATACGCAGTATTTT. Protein sequence: CASSLTVAWENTDTQYF.

J is TRBJ1-4 and V is TRBV4-1; 7 bases map to TRBD1. The CDR3 consists of 15 residues. Germline lookup yields CDR1 MGHRA and CDR2 YSYEKL. V gave up 4 bases and J gave up 8 bases; unmatched junction bases: 10. DNA for the CDR3: TGCGCCAGCAGCCCAAACGACAGGGTACCCGAAAAACTGTTTTTT. It encodes CASSPNDRVPEKLFF.

This clone has just a few counts. This rearrangement joins TRBV4-3 to TRBJ1-4, with TRBD1 as a possible D gene (6 bases). Trimming took 4 bases from V and 6 from J, leaving 9 bases between them. This CDR3 is 13 amino acids long. The V gene's germline CDR1 is LGHNA and CDR2 YSLEER. The CDR3 DNA is TGCGCCAGCAGCCCCACAGGGTATGAAAAACTGTTTTTT. Its translation is CASSPTGYEKLFF.